Listed below are T cell receptor beta chains from one sample, sequenced in a study of identical twins. TCRdb reanalysed the 5' RACE reads using MiXCR and keeps one entry per CDR3 protein. The profile covers 450,000 to 650,000 distinct CDR3 sequences, with 9% to 10% appearing a single time and 2.5% to 3.5% taken by the ten largest. These data also featured in a second study, about yellow fever vaccine responses in identical twins.

What was sequenced was PBMCs. Every receptor here comes from a woman aged 18-29 years in good health. Each CDR3 is given with its conserved first and last residue. The D gene is left open where the match is weak. Part of the rows lack a size; the others show once, few, many or a class for expanded clones.

>TRBJ2-3|few|TRBV29-1|TRBD2
TGCAGCGTTCTGGGACTAGCGGGGTATACAGATACGCGGTATTTT
CSVLGLAGYTDTRYF
>TRBJ2-2|.|TRBV7-6|TRBD1
TGTGCCAGCAGCTCACAGGGGGCCTCGAACACCGGGGAGCTGTTTTTT
CASSSQGASNTGELFF
>TRBJ1-6|many|TRBV5-6|.
TGTGCCAGCAGCTCTGAAAGCTCCTATAATTCACCCCTCCACTTT
CASSSESSYNSPLHF
>TRBJ2-2|many|TRBV11-1|TRBD1
TGTGCCAGCAGCTACAAGTCCGGGACAGGGGTCGACACCGGGGAGCTGTTTTTT
CASSYKSGTGVDTGELFF
>TRBJ2-5|many|TRBV4-1|TRBD2
TGCGCCAGCAGCCAAGTTGCTAGCGGGAGGGTTTTCTGGGAGACCCAGTACTTC
CASSQVASGRVFWETQYF
>TRBJ2-1|few|TRBV7-3|TRBD2
TGTGCCAGCAGCATGGGGCGGGGGGCATTCAATGAGCAGTTCTTC
CASSMGRGAFNEQFF
>TRBJ1-2|many|TRBV7-9|TRBD1
TGTGCCAGCAGCGCTTCAGGGGGGCCCAACTACTATGGCTACACCTTC
CASSASGGPNYYGYTF
>TRBJ2-3|.|TRBV7-2|TRBD2
TGTGCCAGCAGCTTAGAAACTAGCGGGTCAGATACGCAGTATTTT
CASSLETSGSDTQYF
>TRBJ2-1|few|TRBV4-2|TRBD1
TGTGCCAGCAGCCAACACCGGGACAGGGTGGGAAGCTCCTACAATGAGCAGTTCTTC
CASSQHRDRVGSSYNEQFF
>TRBJ1-2|few|TRBV7-9|TRBD1
TGTGCCAGCAGCTTGACCGGGACAGGGATTTTGGGCTACACCTTC
CASSLTGTGILGYTF
>TRBJ2-1|.|TRBV2|.
TGTGCCAGCAGGTCGTCCGGGACTCGCAACTCCTACAATGAGCAGTTCTTC
CASRSSGTRNSYNEQFF
>TRBJ2-1|few|TRBV30|TRBD2
TGTGCCTGGAGCGGGAGCGGGGCCAATGAGCAGTTCTTC
CAWSGSGANEQFF
>TRBJ2-7|many|TRBV18|TRBD2
TGTGCCAGCTCACCGCCGGGGGGATCCTACGAGCAGTACTTC
CASSPPGGSYEQYF
>TRBJ2-3|few|TRBV12-3/TRBV12-4|.
TGTGCCAGCAGCTTAGCGCCTATAATGACGCAGTATTTT
CASSLAPIMTQYF
>TRBJ1-2|few|TRBV5-6|TRBD1
TGTGCCAGCAGTTTGACAGGGGCCTATGGCTACACCTTC
CASSLTGAYGYTF
>TRBJ1-5|.|TRBV12-3/TRBV12-4|TRBD1
TGTGCCAGCAGTTTACACAGGGGCGATCAGCCCCAGCATTTT
CASSLHRGDQPQHF
>TRBJ2-5|.|TRBV5-4|.
TGTGCCAGCAGCTTGGTGGTGGGAGTCCAAGAGACCCAGTACTTC
CASSLVVGVQETQYF
>TRBJ2-1|.|TRBV14|.
TGTGCCAGCAGCCTTCGGTCCTACGACGGTGAGCAGTTCTTC
CASSLRSYDGEQFF
>TRBJ2-1|many|TRBV29-1|.
TGCAGCGTTGAAGCCCCTACAACGAGCTCCTACAATGAGCAGTTCTTC
CSVEAPTTSSYNEQFF
>TRBJ2-3|.|TRBV29-1|TRBD1
TGCAGCGTGACTAAAGGGACAGGACACACAGATACGCAGTATTTT
CSVTKGTGHTDTQYF
>TRBJ2-1|.|TRBV5-1|.
TGCGCCAGCAGCTTGGCGCCAGGGGACCAGCGACGATTCTTC
CASSLAPGDQRRFF
>TRBJ2-1|many|TRBV4-1|TRBD2
TGCGCCAGCAGCCAAGTGGGGCGGGGGGGGAGCTCCTACAATGAGCAGTTCTTC
CASSQVGRGGSSYNEQFF
>TRBJ2-3|few|TRBV29-1|TRBD2
TGCAGCGTGACGGGACTAGCAACTAGCACAGATACGCAGTATTTT
CSVTGLATSTDTQYF
>TRBJ2-5|many|TRBV29-1|.
TGCAGCGTTGAAGTTAGACAAGAGACCCAGTACTTC
CSVEVRQETQYF
>TRBJ2-7|few|TRBV28|.
TGTGCCAGCAGTTTGGGTTGGGGGGCGATCTCCTACGAGCAGTACTTC
CASSLGWGAISYEQYF
>TRBJ2-1|few|TRBV5-5|.
TGTGCCAGCAGCCCCGGGCGAGGGTCTGCGCAGTTCTTC
CASSPGRGSAQFF
>TRBJ2-2|few|TRBV9|TRBD2
TGTGCCAGCAGCAGCCACGGGGGGGCTCCCGGGGAGCTGTTTTTT
CASSSHGGAPGELFF
>TRBJ2-2|.|TRBV9|TRBD1
TGTGCCAGCAGCATGGGACAGGGGGCGGCCACCGGGGAGCTGTTTTTT
CASSMGQGAATGELFF
>TRBJ2-3|.|TRBV15|.
TGTGCCACCAGCAACGCCGGCGGGTACACAGATACGCAGTATTTT
CATSNAGGYTDTQYF
>TRBJ2-1|many|TRBV7-9|.
TGTGCCAGCAGCTTATTTGCACAGGGAGGGTACAATGAGCAGTTCTTC
CASSLFAQGGYNEQFF
>TRBJ1-2|.|TRBV20-1|.
TGCAGTGCCCCGGGGGACACGGGAAAAAGTGGCTACACCTTC
CSAPGDTGKSGYTF
>TRBJ2-1|many|TRBV7-3|TRBD1
TGTGCCAGCAGTTCCCGACAGGGGAATTACAATGAGCAGTTCTTC
CASSSRQGNYNEQFF
>TRBJ1-5|many|TRBV12-3/TRBV12-4|.
TGTGCCAGCAGTCCCCAGCAGTTAGGGTCCCAGCATTTT
CASSPQQLGSQHF
>TRBJ2-4|few|TRBV5-1|.
TGCGCCAGCAGCTCCGACAGAAATCTAGCCAAAAACATTCAGTACTTC
CASSSDRNLAKNIQYF
>TRBJ2-1|many|TRBV7-3|TRBD2
TGTGCCAGCAGCTTAACCCCAGCGGGGGAGACCTACAATGAGCAGTTCTTC
CASSLTPAGETYNEQFF
>TRBJ2-1|.|TRBV7-9|.
TGTGCCAGCAGCTTATTTGAAGGGAGCTCCTACAATGAGCAGTTCTTC
CASSLFEGSSYNEQFF
>TRBJ2-7|few|TRBV5-1|TRBD2
TGCGCCAGCAGTAAAGCGGGAGGAGTCGACGAGCAGTACTTC
CASSKAGGVDEQYF
>TRBJ2-7|few|TRBV20-1|TRBD1
TGCAGTGCTAGACTCGCCGGGACAGAACCCTACGAGCAGTACTTC
CSARLAGTEPYEQYF
>TRBJ2-2|.|TRBV12-3/TRBV12-4|.
TGTGCCAGCAGTTTAGCGCGTTACGGCGGGGAGCTGTTTTTT
CASSLARYGGELFF
>TRBJ2-3|once|TRBV7-3|TRBD2
TGTGCCAGCAGCTTTCAGGGCGGGGGAGATACGCAGTATTTT
CASSFQGGGDTQYF
>TRBJ2-3|.|TRBV11-2|.
TGTGCCAGCAGCTCTTACAAGGGACCCACAGATACGCAGTATTTT
CASSSYKGPTDTQYF
>TRBJ2-2|.|TRBV4-3|.
TGCGCCAGCAGCCAAGGGGACCCCACCCCGTGGGAGCTGTTTTTT
CASSQGDPTPWELFF